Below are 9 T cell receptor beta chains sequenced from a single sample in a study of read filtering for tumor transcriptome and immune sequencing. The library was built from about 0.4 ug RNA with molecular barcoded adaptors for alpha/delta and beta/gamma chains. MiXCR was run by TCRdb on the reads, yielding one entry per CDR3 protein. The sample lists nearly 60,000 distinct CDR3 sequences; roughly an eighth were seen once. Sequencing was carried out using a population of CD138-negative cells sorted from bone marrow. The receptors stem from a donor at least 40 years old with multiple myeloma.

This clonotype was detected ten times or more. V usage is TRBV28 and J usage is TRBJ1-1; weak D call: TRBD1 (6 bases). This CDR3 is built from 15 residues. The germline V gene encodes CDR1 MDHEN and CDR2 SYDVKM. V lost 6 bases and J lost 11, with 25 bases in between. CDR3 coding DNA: TGTGCCAGCAGCCCTTCGGACAGTTCCCTGAAGTTGGCTTTCTTT. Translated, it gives CASSPSDSSLKLAFF.

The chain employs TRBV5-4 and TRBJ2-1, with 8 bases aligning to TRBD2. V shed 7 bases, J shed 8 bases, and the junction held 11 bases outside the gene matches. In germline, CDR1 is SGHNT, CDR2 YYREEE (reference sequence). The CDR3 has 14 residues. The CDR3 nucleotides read TGTGCCAGCGGCATAGAAGCGGGGGCGGATGAGCAGTTCTTC. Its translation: CASGIEAGADEQFF.

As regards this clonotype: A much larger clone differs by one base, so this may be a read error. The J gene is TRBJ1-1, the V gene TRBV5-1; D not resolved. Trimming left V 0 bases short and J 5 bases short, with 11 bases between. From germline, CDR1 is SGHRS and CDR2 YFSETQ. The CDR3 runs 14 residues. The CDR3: CASSLDLMGTEAFF. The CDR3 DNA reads TGCGCCAGCAGCTTGGACCTCATGGGGACTGAAGCTTTCTTT.

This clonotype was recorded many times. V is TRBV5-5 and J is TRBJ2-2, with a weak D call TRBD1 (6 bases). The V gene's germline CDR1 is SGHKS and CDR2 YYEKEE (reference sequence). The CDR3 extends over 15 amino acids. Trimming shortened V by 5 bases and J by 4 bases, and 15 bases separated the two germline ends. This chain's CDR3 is CASRMLQGRTGELFF. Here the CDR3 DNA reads TGTGCCAGCAGAATGTTACAGGGACGCACCGGGGAGCTGTTTTTT.

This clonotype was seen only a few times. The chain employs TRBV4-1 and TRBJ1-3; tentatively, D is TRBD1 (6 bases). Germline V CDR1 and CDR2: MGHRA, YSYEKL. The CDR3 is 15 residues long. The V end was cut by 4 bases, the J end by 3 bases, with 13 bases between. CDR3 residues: CASSLGGHSGNTIYF. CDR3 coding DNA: TGCGCCAGCAGCCTAGGGGGGCATAGTGGAAACACCATATATTTT.

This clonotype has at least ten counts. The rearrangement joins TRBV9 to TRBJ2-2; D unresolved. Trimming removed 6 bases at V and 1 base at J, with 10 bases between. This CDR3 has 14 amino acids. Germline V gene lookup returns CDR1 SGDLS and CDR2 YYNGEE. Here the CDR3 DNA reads TGTGCCAGCACCGCTTCGGGGAACACCGGGGAGCTGTTTTTT. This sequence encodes CASTASGNTGELFF.

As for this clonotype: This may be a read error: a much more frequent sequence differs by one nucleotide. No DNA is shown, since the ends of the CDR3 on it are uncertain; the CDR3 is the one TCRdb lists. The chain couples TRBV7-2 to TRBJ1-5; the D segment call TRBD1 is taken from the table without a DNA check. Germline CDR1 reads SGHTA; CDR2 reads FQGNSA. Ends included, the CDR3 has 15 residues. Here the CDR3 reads CASSLVGAGNQPQQF.

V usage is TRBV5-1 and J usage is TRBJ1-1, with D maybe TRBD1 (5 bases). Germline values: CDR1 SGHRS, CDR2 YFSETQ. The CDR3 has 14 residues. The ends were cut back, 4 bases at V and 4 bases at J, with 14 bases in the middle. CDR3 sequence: CASSTTQGGTEAFF. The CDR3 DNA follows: TGCGCCAGCAGCACTACCCAGGGTGGCACTGAAGCTTTCTTT. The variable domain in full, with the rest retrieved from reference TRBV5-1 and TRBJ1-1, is KAGVTQTPRYLIKTRGQQVTLSCSPISGHRSVSWYQQTPGQGLQFLFEYFSETQRNKGNFPGRFSGRQFSNSRSEMNVSTLELGDSALYLCASSTTQGGTEAFFGQGTRLTVV.

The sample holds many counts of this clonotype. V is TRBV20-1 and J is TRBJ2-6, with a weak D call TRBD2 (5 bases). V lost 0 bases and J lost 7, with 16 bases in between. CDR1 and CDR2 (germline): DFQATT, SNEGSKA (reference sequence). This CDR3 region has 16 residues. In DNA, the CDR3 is TGCAGTGCTAGAGATGGGCGGGTGGATGGTGCCAACGTCCTGACTTTC. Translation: CSARDGRVDGANVLTF.